Reported below is one T cell receptor (beta chain). Its target is unknown. The junction shows a germline mismatch at one end, possibly a read error. Overnight CMV lysate stimulation of fresh PBMCs defined donor CMV status by CD4+ IFNgamma. This entry belongs to a study of naive and memory T cell subsets. Findings and limits, study-wide: Especially in CD8 cells, naive repertoires contained a few larger clonotypes, possibly CD45RA-re-expressing memory cells. No ground truth validated the naive and memory repertoire findings.

The beta constant-region primer was an equimolar mix of two oligonucleotides covering TRBC1 and TRBC2. Four rounds of PCR amplified the ligated cDNA using nested alpha and beta constant-region primers plus SP2. Each CDR3 protein is one row after TCRdb ran MiXCR on the UMI-ligation and nested PCR reads. Altogether 140,000 to 150,000 distinct CDR3 sequences are present, about 20% being singletons, with the ten largest covering 0.09% to 0.13%. Germline assignment: CDR1 LNHDA and CDR2 SQIVND (reference sequence). The CDR3 spans 13 residues. The source is a human donor in good health. The rearrangement links TRBV19 to TRBJ1-5, with D uncertain. Sequencing was done on a sample of naive CD4+ T cells from blood. Here the CDR3 reads CSSSISENQPQHF. The CDR3 DNA sequence: TGTTCCAGTAGTATCAGTGAAAATCAGCCCCAGCATTTT.